The 25 T cell receptor beta chains reported below all come from one sample, sequenced in a study of T cell changes during pregnancy in multiple sclerosis. TCRdb's copy holds only in-frame clones and misses some; the assay was immunoSEQ multiplex PCR. The data show 80,000 to 100,000 clones, approximately 92% seen once. The starting material was peripheral blood, obtained in the first trimester of pregnancy. These receptors originate from a female donor with multiple sclerosis, enrolled in a pregnancy study.

The gene calls are TRBV27 and TRBJ2-7, with TRBD2 identical over 7 bases. CDR1 MNHEY and CDR2 SMNVEV come from the germline V gene (reference sequence). This CDR3 spans 15 amino acids. Trimming at V came to 3 bases and at J to 6 bases, leaving 11 bases not matched to a gene. CDR3 DNA sequence: TGTGCCAGCAGTTTGGCACAGCGGGGTGGAGGCGAGCAGTACTTC. Its protein is CASSLAQRGGGEQYF.

In this sample, this clone turned up once. This chain uses TRBV19 with TRBJ1-4; D unclear. The germline CDR1 and CDR2 sequences are LNHDA and SQIVND (reference sequence). The length of the CDR3 is 13 residues. The V end was cut by 2 bases, the J end by 5 bases, with 6 bases between. The CDR3 reads CASSISGNEKLFF. CDR3 sequence (DNA): TGTGCCAGTAGTATATCGGGAAATGAAAAACTGTTTTTT.

The V gene is TRBV27, the J gene TRBJ1-5, with D perhaps matching TRBD1 (5 bases). Per germline, CDR1 MNHEY and CDR2 SMNVEV (reference sequence). Trimming took off 5 bases at V and 4 bases at J, with 12 bases between the two ends. CDR3 length equals 14 residues. This CDR3 reads CASSGGGPNQPQHF. CDR3 sequence (DNA): TGTGCCAGCAGTGGGGGAGGGCCTAATCAGCCCCAGCATTTT.

This chain connects TRBV9 to TRBJ2-3; D is unclear. Trimming stripped 1 base from V and 2 bases from J, with 14 bases between. The CDR3 extends over 16 amino acids. Germline V CDR1 and CDR2: SGDLS, YYNGEE. As DNA, the CDR3 is TGTGCCAGCAGCGTAAGACCCAGAGGAGACACAGATACGCAGTATTTT. Protein product: CASSVRPRGDTDTQYF.

V gene TRBV6-5 combines with J gene TRBJ2-3; D is perhaps TRBD1 (6 bases). The CDR3 is 14 residues long. V was cut by 4 bases and J by 10 bases, with 18 bases left in between. Germline lookup yields CDR1 MNHEY and CDR2 SVGAGI. The chain's CDR3 is CASSSLLGAAAQYF. As DNA, the CDR3 is TGTGCCAGCAGTTCCCTTTTGGGGGCGGCAGCGCAGTATTTT.

J is TRBJ2-1 and V is TRBV29-1, with TRBD1 as a possible D gene (6 bases). From germline, CDR1 is SQVTM and CDR2 ANQGSEA. The CDR3 is 11 amino acids. Deletions cut 6 bases from V and 15 bases from J, with 18 bases between. The CDR3 here is CSVLPGESLFF. Here the CDR3 DNA reads TGCAGCGTCCTCCCAGGGGAAAGTCTGTTCTTC.

The V gene is TRBV19, the J gene TRBJ2-7, with D possibly matching TRBD1 (6 bases). The germline CDR1 and CDR2 sequences are LNHDA and SQIVND (reference sequence). The CDR3 is 15 amino acids. V lost 5 bases and J lost 2, with 16 bases in between. CDR3 sequence: CASSPRQDYTYEQYF. CDR3 DNA: TGTGCCAGTAGTCCCCGACAGGATTACACCTACGAGCAGTACTTC.

The chain recombines TRBV25-1 with TRBJ2-5; 7 positions agree with TRBD1. CDR1 is MGHDK, CDR2 SYGVNS, per germline. The CDR3 is made up of 14 amino acids. Unmatched junction bases numbered 2, after V lost 1 base and J lost 3 bases. As DNA, the CDR3 is TGTGCCAGCAGTGAATCGGACAGGAAAGAGACCCAGTACTTC. This translates into CASSESDRKETQYF. Combining the CDR3 with reference TRBV25-1 and TRBJ2-5 gives the whole variable domain EADIYQTPRYLVIGTGKKITLECSQTMGHDKMYWYQQDPGMELHLIHYSYGVNSTEKGDLSSESTVSRIRTEHFPLTLESARPSHTSQYLCASSESDRKETQYFGPGTRLLVL.

This clone has only one observation. The J gene is TRBJ2-1, the V gene TRBV5-4, with 8 bases that match TRBD2. Germline V gene lookup returns CDR1 SGHNT and CDR2 YYREEE (reference sequence). Trimming at V came to 6 bases and at J to 0 bases, leaving 5 bases not matched to a gene. CDR3 size: 15 residues. The CDR3 sequence: CASTRLASSYNEQFF. In DNA, the CDR3 is TGTGCCAGCACACGACTAGCGTCCTCCTACAATGAGCAGTTCTTC. The full variable domain, completed using reference TRBV5-4 and TRBJ2-1, is ETGVTQSPTHLIKTRGQQVTLRCSSQSGHNTVSWYQQALGQGPQFIFQYYREEENGRGNFPPRFSGLQFPNYSSELNVNALELDDSALYLCASTRLASSYNEQFFGPGTRLTVL.

This chain uses TRBV10-3 with TRBJ2-6, with TRBD1 identical over 8 bases. CDR3 size: 16 residues. V lost 10 bases to trimming and J lost 0 bases; unmatched junction nucleotides: 8. CDR1 is ENHRY, CDR2 SYGVKD, per germline. The CDR3 bases are TGTGCCACCAAACCTACAGGGGGCTCTGGGGCCAACGTCCTGACTTTC. It yields the protein CATKPTGGSGANVLTF.

The chain links TRBV2 to TRBJ1-1, with 7 nucleotides matching TRBD1. Trimming removed 6 bases from V and 5 bases from J; junction bases left unmatched: 15. Germline V lookup: CDR1 SNHLY, CDR2 FYNNEI. The CDR3 has 16 amino acids. CDR3 in amino acids: CASSPETRRDRTEAFF. The CDR3 bases are TGTGCCAGCAGCCCCGAAACTCGCCGGGACAGAACTGAAGCTTTCTTT.

The rearrangement joins TRBV5-1 to TRBJ1-4; D ambiguous. Germline CDR1 SGHRS, CDR2 YFSETQ. V gave up 6 bases and J gave up 0 bases, with 18 bases separating them. The CDR3 is 17 residues long. CDR3 DNA: TGCGCCAGCAAACTGGGAGGACTCTACGCAACTAATGAAAAACTGTTTTTT. This encodes CASKLGGLYATNEKLFF.

The chain carries TRBV27 and TRBJ1-2, with 7 bases aligning to TRBD1. Trimming took 2 bases from V and 5 from J; bases not matched to a gene: 20. This CDR3 comprises 19 residues. Germline lookup yields CDR1 MNHEY and CDR2 SMNVEV (reference sequence). The CDR3 DNA reads TGTGCCAGCAGTTTACTCACAGGGGTTGGAACTATAGGTTTTTATGGCTACACCTTC. It is translated as CASSLLTGVGTIGFYGYTF.

The genes are TRBV29-1 and TRBJ2-1; 9 bases match TRBD2. The CDR3 covers 14 residues. The germline V gene has CDR1 SQVTM and CDR2 ANQGSEA. The V segment lost 4 bases and the J segment 4 bases; nucleotides outside the gene matches: 5. CDR3 coding DNA: TGCAGCGTTGTAGCCCTAGCGGGGTACAATGAGCAGTTCTTC. This translates into CSVVALAGYNEQFF.

The chain recombines TRBV28 with TRBJ2-7; TRBD2 agrees at 7 bases. Germline V lookup: CDR1 MDHEN, CDR2 SYDVKM. V lost 7 bases, J lost 0 bases, and 9 bases stayed unmatched. The CDR3 runs to 15 residues. The CDR3 coding sequence is TGTGCCAGCACCCCCCTAGGCGGGAGCTCCTACGAGCAGTACTTC. Translated: CASTPLGGSSYEQYF.

J is TRBJ2-5 and V is TRBV5-8; 7 bases are shared with TRBD1. Losses at the gene ends were 6 bases for V and 2 bases for J; bases not matched to a gene: 7. Germline lookup yields CDR1 SGHTS and CDR2 YDEGEE. The length of the CDR3 is 14 residues. This chain's CDR3 is CASTRGWQQETQYF. The CDR3 DNA sequence: TGTGCCAGCACCAGGGGGTGGCAGCAAGAGACCCAGTACTTC.

This chain connects TRBV29-1 to TRBJ1-5, with TRBD1 identical over 8 bases. V shed 4 bases, J shed 6 bases, and the junction held 14 bases outside the gene matches. Germline V gives CDR1 SQVTM, CDR2 ANQGSEA. The CDR3 contains 16 residues. The CDR3 nucleotides are TGCAGCGTTGTTATAAAGGGTCAGGGGGCGGCTCAGCCCCAGCATTTT. This encodes CSVVIKGQGAAQPQHF. Together with reference TRBV29-1 and TRBJ1-5, the CDR3 gives the full variable domain: SAVISQKPSRDICQRGTSLTIQCQVDSQVTMMFWYRQQPGQSLTLIATANQGSEATYESGFVIDKFPISRPNLTFSTLTVSNMSPEDSSIYLCSVVIKGQGAAQPQHFGDGTRLSIL.

This clone has a handful of counts. The V and J genes are TRBV19 and TRBJ2-2, with no clear D. V was clipped by 1 base and J by 4 bases, with 13 bases between them. The CDR3 sequence is 16 residues long. Germline V gene sequence: CDR1 LNHDA, CDR2 SQIVND (reference sequence). The CDR3 is CASSIARVLFTGELFF. CDR3 in DNA: TGTGCCAGTAGTATAGCTCGGGTCCTCTTCACCGGGGAGCTGTTTTTT. The variable domain in full, completed from reference TRBV19 and TRBJ2-2, reads DGGITQSPKYLFRKEGQNVTLSCEQNLNHDAMYWYRQDPGQGLRLIYYSQIVNDFQKGDIAEGYSVSREKKESFPLTVTSAQKNPTAFYLCASSIARVLFTGELFFGEGSRLTVL.

The V gene is TRBV27, the J gene TRBJ2-7, with 12 bases fitting TRBD2. The CDR3 contains 14 residues. The germline CDR1 and CDR2 sequences are MNHEY and SMNVEV (reference sequence). V trimming: 4 bases; J trimming: 4 bases; junction bases outside the gene matches: 2. The CDR3 loop is CASSWTSGIYEQYF. Here the CDR3 DNA reads TGTGCCAGCAGTTGGACTAGCGGGATATACGAGCAGTACTTC.

The chain employs TRBV19 and TRBJ1-5; weak D call: TRBD1 (5 bases). Germline CDR1 reads LNHDA; CDR2 reads SQIVND (reference sequence). The V and J ends lost 3 bases and 5 bases respectively, with 14 bases between them. This CDR3 is built from 15 residues. CDR3 amino acids: CASSILDREYQPQHF. The CDR3 nucleotides read TGTGCCAGTAGTATCCTCGACAGAGAGTATCAGCCCCAGCATTTT.

This clone was picked up one time. The gene calls are TRBV6-5 and TRBJ2-5; 9 bases fit TRBD2. This CDR3 is built from 13 residues. Germline trimming cut 10 bases from V and 7 bases from J; bases unmatched to any gene: 10. Germline assignment: CDR1 MNHEY and CDR2 SVGAGI. This CDR3 reads CATTSGWRGTQYF. The CDR3 nucleotides are TGTGCCACCACTAGCGGGTGGCGGGGGACCCAGTACTTC.

This clone appeared once. This chain links TRBV5-6 with TRBJ1-1; 8 nucleotides align to TRBD1. The CDR3 extends over 15 amino acids. V lost 4 bases to trimming and J lost 6 bases; unmatched junction nucleotides: 11. Germline assignment: CDR1 SGHDT and CDR2 YYEEEE. CDR3 residues: CASSDTGTGLPEAFF. Here the CDR3 DNA reads TGTGCCAGCAGCGACACCGGGACAGGCCTACCTGAAGCTTTCTTT.

This chain joins TRBV5-1 and TRBJ2-1; TRBD2 aligns across 11 bases. CDR1 SGHRS and CDR2 YFSETQ come from the germline V gene. This CDR3 is 14 amino acids long. V trimming: 1 base; J trimming: 8 bases; junction bases outside the gene matches: 2. The CDR3 is CASSLTSGSYEQFF. In nucleotides, the CDR3 is TGCGCCAGCAGCTTGACTAGCGGGAGCTATGAGCAGTTCTTC. Full variable domain (remainder filled in from reference TRBV5-1 and TRBJ2-1): KAGVTQTPRYLIKTRGQQVTLSCSPISGHRSVSWYQQTPGQGLQFLFEYFSETQRNKGNFPGRFSGRQFSNSRSEMNVSTLELGDSALYLCASSLTSGSYEQFFGPGTRLTVL.

This rearrangement joins TRBV19 to TRBJ1-2, with D possibly matching TRBD1 (5 bases). The V end was cut by 5 bases, the J end by 4 bases, with 17 bases between. Germline V gene lookup returns CDR1 LNHDA and CDR2 SQIVND (reference sequence). The CDR3 sequence is 15 residues long. DNA for the CDR3: TGTGCCAGTAGTCCCACCCTAAGGGGCACCTATGGCTACACCTTC. Its protein product is CASSPTLRGTYGYTF.

Note on this clone: Other DNA sequences of this sample code for an identical CDR3. This chain connects TRBV19 to TRBJ2-5; TRBD1 is a possible D gene (5 bases). This CDR3 has 14 amino acids. The V and J ends lost 1 base and 1 base respectively, with 7 bases between them. Germline CDR1 is LNHDA and CDR2 is SQIVND (reference sequence). Written as DNA, the CDR3 is TGTGCCAGTAGTATAGGCCAGGGCCAAGAGACCCAGTACTTC. Translation gives CASSIGQGQETQYF.